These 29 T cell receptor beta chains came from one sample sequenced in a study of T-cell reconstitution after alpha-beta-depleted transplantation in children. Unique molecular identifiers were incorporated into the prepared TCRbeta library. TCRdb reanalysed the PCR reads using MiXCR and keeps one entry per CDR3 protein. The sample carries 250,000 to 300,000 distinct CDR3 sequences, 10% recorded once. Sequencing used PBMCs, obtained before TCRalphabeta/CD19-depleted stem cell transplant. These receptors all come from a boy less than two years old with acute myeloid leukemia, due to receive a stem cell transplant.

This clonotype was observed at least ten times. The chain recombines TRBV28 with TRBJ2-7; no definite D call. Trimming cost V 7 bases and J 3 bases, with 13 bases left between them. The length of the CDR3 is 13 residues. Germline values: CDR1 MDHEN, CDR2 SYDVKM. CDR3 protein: CASTLGRNYEQYF. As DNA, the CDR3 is TGTGCCAGCACCCTGGGCAGGAACTACGAGCAGTACTTC.

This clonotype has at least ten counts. CDR3 sequence (DNA): TGTGCCAGCAGCCAAGAGAGCCCGGGACCGAGCTCCTACAATGAGCAGTTCTTC. It is translated as CASSQESPGPSSYNEQFF. V is TRBV3-2 and J is TRBJ2-1; the table's D call TRBD1 went unverified against the DNA. TRBV3-2 is a listed pseudogene. The length of the CDR3 is 18 residues.

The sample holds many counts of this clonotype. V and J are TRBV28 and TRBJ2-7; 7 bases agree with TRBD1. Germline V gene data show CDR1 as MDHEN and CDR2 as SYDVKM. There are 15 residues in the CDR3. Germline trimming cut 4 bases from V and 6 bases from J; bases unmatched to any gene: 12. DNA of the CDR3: TGTGCCAGCAGTTCCCCCGGACAGGCCCGAGGCGAGCAGTACTTC. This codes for CASSSPGQARGEQYF.

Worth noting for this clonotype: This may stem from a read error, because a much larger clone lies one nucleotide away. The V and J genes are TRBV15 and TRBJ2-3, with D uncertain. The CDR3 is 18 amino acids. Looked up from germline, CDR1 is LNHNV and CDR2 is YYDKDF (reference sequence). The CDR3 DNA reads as TGTGCCACCAGCGGAGAGGCCGTCGTAGCTTCTAGCACAGATACGCAGTATTTT. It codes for CATSGEAVVASSTDTQYF.

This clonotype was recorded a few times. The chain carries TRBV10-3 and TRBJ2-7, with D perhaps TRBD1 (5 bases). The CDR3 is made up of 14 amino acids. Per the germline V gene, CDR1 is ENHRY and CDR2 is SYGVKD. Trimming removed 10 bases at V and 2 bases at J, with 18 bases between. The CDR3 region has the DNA TGTGCCACCCAAACCCCCCAGGGTGCCTACGAGCAGTACTTC. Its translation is CATQTPQGAYEQYF.

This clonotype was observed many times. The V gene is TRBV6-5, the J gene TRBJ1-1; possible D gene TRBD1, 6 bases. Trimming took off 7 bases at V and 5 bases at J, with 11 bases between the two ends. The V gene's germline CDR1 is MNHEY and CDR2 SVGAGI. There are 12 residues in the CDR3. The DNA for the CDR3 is TGTGCCAGCACTAGGGGGGGGACTGAAGCTTTCTTT. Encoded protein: CASTRGGTEAFF.

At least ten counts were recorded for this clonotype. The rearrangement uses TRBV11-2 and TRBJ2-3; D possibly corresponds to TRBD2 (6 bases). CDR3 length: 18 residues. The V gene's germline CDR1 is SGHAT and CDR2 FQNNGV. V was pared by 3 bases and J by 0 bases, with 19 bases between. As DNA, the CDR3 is TGTGCCAGCAGCTTGGTCGGGACTGCCCCACCTAGCACAGATACGCAGTATTTT. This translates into CASSLVGTAPPSTDTQYF.

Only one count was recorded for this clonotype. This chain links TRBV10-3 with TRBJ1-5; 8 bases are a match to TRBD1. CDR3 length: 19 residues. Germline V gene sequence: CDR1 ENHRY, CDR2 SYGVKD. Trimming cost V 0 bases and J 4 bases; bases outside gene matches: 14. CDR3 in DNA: TGTGCCATCAGTGAGTCGACGGGTCTAGGGACAGGAGGGAATCAGCCCCAGCATTTT. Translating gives CAISESTGLGTGGNQPQHF.

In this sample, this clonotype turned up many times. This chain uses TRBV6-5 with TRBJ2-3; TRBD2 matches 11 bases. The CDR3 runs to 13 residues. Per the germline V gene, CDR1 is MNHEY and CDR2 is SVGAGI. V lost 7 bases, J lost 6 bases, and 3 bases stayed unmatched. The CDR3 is CASTASGGDTQYF. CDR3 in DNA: TGTGCCAGCACGGCTAGCGGGGGGGATACGCAGTATTTT.

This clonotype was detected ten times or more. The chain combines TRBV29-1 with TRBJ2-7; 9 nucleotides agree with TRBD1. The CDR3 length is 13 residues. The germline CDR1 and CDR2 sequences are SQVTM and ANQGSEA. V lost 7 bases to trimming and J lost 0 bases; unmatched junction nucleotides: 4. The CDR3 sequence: CSAGTGSSYEQYF. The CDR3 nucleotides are TGCAGCGCTGGGACAGGGAGCTCCTACGAGCAGTACTTC.

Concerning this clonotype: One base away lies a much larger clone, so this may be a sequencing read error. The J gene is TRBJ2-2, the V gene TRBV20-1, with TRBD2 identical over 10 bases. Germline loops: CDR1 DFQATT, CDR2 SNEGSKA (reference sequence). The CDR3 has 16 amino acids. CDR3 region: CSARDPAGGNTGELSF. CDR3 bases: TGCAGTGCTAGAGACCCAGCGGGGGGGAACACCGGGGAGCTGTCTTTT.

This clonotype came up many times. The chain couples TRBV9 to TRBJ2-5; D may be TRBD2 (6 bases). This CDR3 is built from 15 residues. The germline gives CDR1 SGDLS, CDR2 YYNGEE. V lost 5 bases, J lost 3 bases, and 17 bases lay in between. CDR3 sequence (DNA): TGTGCCAGCAGGGCGGGACTGGCTGAAAAAGAGACCCAGTACTTC. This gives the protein CASRAGLAEKETQYF.

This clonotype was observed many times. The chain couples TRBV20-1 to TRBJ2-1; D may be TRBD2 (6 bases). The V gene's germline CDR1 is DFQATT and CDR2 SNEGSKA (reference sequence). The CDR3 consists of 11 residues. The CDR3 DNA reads TGCACCCCGGGGGAGATAAGTGAGCAGTTCTTC. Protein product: CTPGEISEQFF.

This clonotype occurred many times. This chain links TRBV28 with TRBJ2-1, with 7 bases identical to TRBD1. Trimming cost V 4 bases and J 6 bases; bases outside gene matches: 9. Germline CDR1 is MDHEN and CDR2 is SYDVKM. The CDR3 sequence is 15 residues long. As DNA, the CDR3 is TGTGCCAGCAGTTCAGGGGGACACAGCGGCAATGAGCAGTTCTTC. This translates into CASSSGGHSGNEQFF.

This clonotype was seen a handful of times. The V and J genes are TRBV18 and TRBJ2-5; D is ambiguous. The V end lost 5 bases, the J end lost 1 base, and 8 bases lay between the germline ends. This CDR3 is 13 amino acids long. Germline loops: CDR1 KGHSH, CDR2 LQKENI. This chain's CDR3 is CASSIALQETQYF. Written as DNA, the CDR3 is TGTGCCAGCTCAATCGCTCTCCAAGAGACCCAGTACTTC. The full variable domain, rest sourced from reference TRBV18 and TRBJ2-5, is NAGVMQNPRHLVRRRGQEARLRCSPMKGHSHVYWYRQLPEEGLKFMVYLQKENIIDESGMPKERFSAEFPKEGPSILRIQQVVRGDSAAYFCASSIALQETQYFGPGTRLLVL.

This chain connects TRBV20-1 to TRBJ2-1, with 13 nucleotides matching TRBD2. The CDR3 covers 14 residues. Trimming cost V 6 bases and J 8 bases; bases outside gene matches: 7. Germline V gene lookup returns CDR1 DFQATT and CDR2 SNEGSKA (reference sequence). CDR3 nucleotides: TGCAGTGCCGAACTAGCGGGAGGGGGGGATGAGCAGTTCTTC. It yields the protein CSAELAGGGDEQFF.

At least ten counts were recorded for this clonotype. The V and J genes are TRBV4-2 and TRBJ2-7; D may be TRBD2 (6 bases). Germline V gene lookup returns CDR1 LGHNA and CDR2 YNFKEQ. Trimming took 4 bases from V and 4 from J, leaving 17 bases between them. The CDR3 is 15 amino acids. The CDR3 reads CASSPNWGVTYEQYF. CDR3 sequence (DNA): TGTGCCAGCAGCCCCAACTGGGGGGTAACTTACGAGCAGTACTTC.

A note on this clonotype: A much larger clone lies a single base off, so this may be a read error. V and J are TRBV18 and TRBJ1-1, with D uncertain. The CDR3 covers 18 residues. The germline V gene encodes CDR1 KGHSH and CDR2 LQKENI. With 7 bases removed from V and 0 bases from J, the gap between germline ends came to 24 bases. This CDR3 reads CASCLALGRRVMNTEAFF. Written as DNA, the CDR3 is TGTGCCAGCTGTTTAGCGCTCGGTAGGCGGGTCATGAACACTGAAGCTTTCTTT.

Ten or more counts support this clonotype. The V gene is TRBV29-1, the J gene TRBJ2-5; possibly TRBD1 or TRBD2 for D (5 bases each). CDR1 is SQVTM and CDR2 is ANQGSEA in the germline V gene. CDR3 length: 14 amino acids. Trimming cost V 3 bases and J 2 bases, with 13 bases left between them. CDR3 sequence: CSVDPWGRQETQYF. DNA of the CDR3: TGCAGCGTTGACCCTTGGGGACGGCAAGAGACCCAGTACTTC. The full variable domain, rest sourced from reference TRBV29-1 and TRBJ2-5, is SAVISQKPSRDICQRGTSLTIQCQVDSQVTMMFWYRQQPGQSLTLIATANQGSEATYESGFVIDKFPISRPNLTFSTLTVSNMSPEDSSIYLCSVDPWGRQETQYFGPGTRLLVL.

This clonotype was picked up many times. CDR3 sequence: CASSLYSGLAGVNEQFF. The CDR3 nucleotides read TGTGCCAGCAGTTTATACTCGGGACTAGCGGGGGTGAATGAGCAGTTCTTC. The chain combines TRBV28 with TRBJ2-1, with 14 bases identical to TRBD2. The CDR3 consists of 17 residues. Germline CDR1 reads MDHEN; CDR2 reads SYDVKM. V was pared by 1 base and J by 7 bases, with 6 bases of the junction left unmatched. The entire variable domain, with the rest obtained from reference TRBV28 and TRBJ2-1, is as follows: DVKVTQSSRYLVKRTGEKVFLECVQDMDHENMFWYRQDPGLGLRLIYFSYDVKMKEKGDIPEGYSVSREKKERFSLILESASTNQTSMYLCASSLYSGLAGVNEQFFGPGTRLTVL.

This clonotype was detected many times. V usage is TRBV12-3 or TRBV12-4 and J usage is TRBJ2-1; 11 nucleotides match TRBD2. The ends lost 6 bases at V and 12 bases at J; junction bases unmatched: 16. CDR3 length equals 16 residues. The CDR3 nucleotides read TGTGCCAGCAGCTTAACTTCCCCGGGACTAGCGGCGATGCAGTTCTTC. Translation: CASSLTSPGLAAMQFF.

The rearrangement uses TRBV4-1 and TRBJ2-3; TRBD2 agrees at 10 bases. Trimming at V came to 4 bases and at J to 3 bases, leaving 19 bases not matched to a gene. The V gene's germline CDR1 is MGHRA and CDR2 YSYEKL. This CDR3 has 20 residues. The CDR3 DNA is TGCGCCAGCAGCCGCCCCTCCGGACTAGCGGCAACTGGAGAGACAGATACGCAGTATTTT. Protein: CASSRPSGLAATGETDTQYF.

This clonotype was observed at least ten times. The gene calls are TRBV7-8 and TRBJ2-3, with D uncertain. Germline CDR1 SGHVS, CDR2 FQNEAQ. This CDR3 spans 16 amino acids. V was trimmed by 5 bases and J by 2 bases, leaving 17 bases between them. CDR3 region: CASSAPRFLSTDTQYF. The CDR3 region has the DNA TGTGCCAGCAGCGCTCCTAGATTCCTCTCCACAGATACGCAGTATTTT.

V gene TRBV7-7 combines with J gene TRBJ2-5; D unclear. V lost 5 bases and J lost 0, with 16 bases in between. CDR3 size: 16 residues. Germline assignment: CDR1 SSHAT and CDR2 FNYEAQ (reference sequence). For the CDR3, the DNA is TGTGCCAGCAGCCCCCTTTCCGCCAGGTACCAAGAGACCCAGTACTTC. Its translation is CASSPLSARYQETQYF.

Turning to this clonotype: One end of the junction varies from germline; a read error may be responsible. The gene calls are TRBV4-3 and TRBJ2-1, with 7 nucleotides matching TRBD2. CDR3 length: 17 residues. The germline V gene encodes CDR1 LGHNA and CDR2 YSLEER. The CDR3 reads CASSQDRGLAEYNAQFF. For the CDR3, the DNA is TGCGCCAGCAGCCAAGATAGAGGGCTAGCGGAATACAATGCGCAGTTCTTC.

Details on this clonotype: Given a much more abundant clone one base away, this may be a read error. CDR3 protein: CASSQDPGLMRSVQFF. CDR3 DNA: TGTGCCAGCAGCCAAGATCCGGGATTAATGCGGAGTGTGCAGTTCTTC. The chain couples TRBV4-2 to TRBJ2-1, with D perhaps matching TRBD2 (5 bases). This CDR3 is 16 amino acids long. Germline V lookup: CDR1 LGHNA, CDR2 YNFKEQ. V was cut by 0 bases and J by 12 bases, with 21 bases left in between.

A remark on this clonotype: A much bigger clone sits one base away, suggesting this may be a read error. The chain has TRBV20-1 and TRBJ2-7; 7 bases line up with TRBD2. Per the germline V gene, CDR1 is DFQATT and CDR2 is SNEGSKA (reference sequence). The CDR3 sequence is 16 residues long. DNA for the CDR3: TGCTGTGCTAGAGCTCGCTTGGGTAGCGGGTCTTACGAGCAGTACTTC. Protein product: CCARARLGSGSYEQYF.

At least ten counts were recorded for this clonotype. CDR3 bases: TGCGCCAGCAGCTTGAAGGCGGTTAGCTCCTACGAGCAGTACTTC. This encodes CASSLKAVSSYEQYF. This rearrangement joins TRBV5-1 to TRBJ2-7; no definite D call. Germline V gene data show CDR1 as SGHRS and CDR2 as YFSETQ. Trimming stripped 1 base from V and 0 bases from J, with 11 bases between. The CDR3 sequence is 15 residues long.

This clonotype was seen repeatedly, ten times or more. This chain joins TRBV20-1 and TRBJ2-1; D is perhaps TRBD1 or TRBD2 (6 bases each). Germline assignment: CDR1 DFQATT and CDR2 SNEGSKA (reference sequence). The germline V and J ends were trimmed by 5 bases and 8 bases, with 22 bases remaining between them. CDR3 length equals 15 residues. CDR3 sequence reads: CSAGTTGLWGDEQFF. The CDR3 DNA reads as TGCAGTGCTGGTACGACAGGTCTCTGGGGGGATGAGCAGTTCTTC.